The next 4 T cell receptor beta chains were all read from a single sample in a study of regulatory T cells in long-lasting Graves disease. Combining iRepertoire HTBI primers with Arm-PCR of CDR3 regions, the authors built TCR beta libraries. MiXCR, applied by TCRdb to the multiplex PCR reads, yields one record per CDR3 protein. This table has around 320,000 distinct CDR3 sequences, 16% appearing once. Noted time point: newly diagnosed GD, antithyroid drugs for less than 3 months. Preparation of the TCR library used RNA extracted from PBMCs. Separately, the same data were catalogued under a study of T cells in Graves' hyperthyroidism and ophthalmopathy.

This material consisted of peripheral blood mononuclear cells (PBMCs), taken at new diagnosis, from a patient treated with antithyroid drugs. All receptors derive from a man aged 35-49 years with Graves disease.

This clonotype was seen many times. The V and J genes are TRBV2 and TRBJ2-5; D is ambiguous. CDR1 is SNHLY, CDR2 FYNNEI, per germline. Trimming pared 4 bases from V and 4 bases from J, leaving 7 bases between. CDR3 length: 12 amino acids. CDR3 region: CASSGSRETQYF. The CDR3, as DNA: TGTGCCAGCAGTGGGTCCCGAGAGACCCAGTACTTC. Combining the CDR3 with reference TRBV2 and TRBJ2-5 gives the whole variable domain EPEVTQTPSHQVTQMGQEVILRCVPISNHLYFYWYRQILGQKVEFLVSFYNNEISEKSEIFDDQFSVERPDGSNFTLKIRSTKLEDSAMYFCASSGSRETQYFGPGTRLLVL.

Points on this clonotype: The junction departs from germline at one end; a sequencing error may be responsible. The rearrangement joins TRBV12-3 or TRBV12-4 to TRBJ2-2, with a possible D match to TRBD2 (6 bases). The CDR3 contains 13 residues. CDR3: CVSGYRDTGELFF. The CDR3, as DNA: TGTGTCAGCGGGTATAGGGACACCGGGGAGCTGTTTTTT.

This clonotype has at least ten counts. The genes are TRBV6-2 or TRBV6-3 and TRBJ2-1; D is undetermined. V gave up 5 bases and J gave up 5 bases, with 10 bases separating them. This CDR3 is built from 13 residues. Germline V gene sequence: CDR1 MNHEY, CDR2 SVGEGT. The CDR3: CASSVDPNNEQFF. For the CDR3, the DNA is TGTGCCAGCAGTGTGGACCCGAACAATGAGCAGTTCTTC.

A note on this clonotype: A much larger clonotype is one base distant, so this may be a read error. The chain employs TRBV5-1 and TRBJ2-5, with 8 bases fitting TRBD1. Germline CDR1 SGHRS, CDR2 YFSETQ. Trimming took 7 bases from V and 1 from J; bases not matched to a gene: 9. The CDR3 is 15 residues long. CDR3 DNA: TGCGCCAGCGGCGGGCTTGGGACAGGCCAAGAGACCCAGTACTTC. Its protein product is CASGGLGTGQETQYF.